These 19 T cell receptor beta chains share one sample of origin, sequenced in a study of cytomegalovirus exposure and HLA in healthy donors. The PCR was carried out with 60 Vbeta primers and 13 Jbeta primers. Assay: immunoSEQ multiplex PCR; the TCRdb copy retains only in-frame clones and omits some. The sample consists of about 150,000 clones, 84% of them appearing once. Sequenced sample: PBMCs. Receptor source: a young man in good health and CMV-seronegative.

This rearrangement joins TRBV18 to TRBJ1-1; D is uncertain. There are 15 residues in the CDR3. The germline V gene has CDR1 KGHSH and CDR2 LQKENI. Trimming pared 5 bases from V and 0 bases from J, leaving 13 bases between. In DNA, the CDR3 is TGTGCCAGCTCAGAACCAGAAAAACTGAACACTGAAGCTTTCTTT. Protein product: CASSEPEKLNTEAFF.

In this sample, this clone turned up a few times. The rearrangement joins TRBV19 to TRBJ1-4; 7 bases are shared with TRBD1. CDR1 and CDR2 (germline): LNHDA, SQIVND (reference sequence). This CDR3 contains 15 residues. Trimming at V came to 5 bases and at J to 6 bases, leaving 9 bases not matched to a gene. This chain's CDR3 is CASSPSGQPYEKLFF. The CDR3, as DNA: TGTGCCAGTAGTCCCTCGGGACAGCCATATGAAAAACTGTTTTTT.

This clone was counted once. This sequence joins TRBV19 and TRBJ1-5, with a weak D call TRBD1 (5 bases). Trimming shortened V by 5 bases and J by 2 bases, and 10 bases separated the two germline ends. Germline V lookup: CDR1 LNHDA, CDR2 SQIVND (reference sequence). The CDR3 loop spans 14 amino acids. The CDR3 loop reads CASSFQGGNQPQHF. Here the CDR3 DNA reads TGTGCCAGTAGTTTCCAGGGTGGCAATCAGCCCCAGCATTTT.

V is TRBV29-1 and J is TRBJ2-1; 9 positions agree with TRBD1. The CDR3 is made up of 14 amino acids. The germline CDR1 and CDR2 sequences are SQVTM and ANQGSEA. The V and J ends lost 6 bases and 6 bases, in that order; junction bases with no gene match: 9. CDR3 DNA sequence: TGCAGCGTGGACCGGGACAGGGCTGTCAATGAGCAGTTCTTC. It codes for CSVDRDRAVNEQFF.

This chain connects TRBV7-9 to TRBJ2-1; the D gene is possibly TRBD2 (6 bases). The CDR3 is made up of 14 amino acids. Germline V gene lookup returns CDR1 SEHNR and CDR2 FQNEAQ (reference sequence). V was pared by 11 bases and J by 0 bases, with 14 bases between. The CDR3 protein is CACTLGGSYNEQFF. As DNA, the CDR3 is TGTGCCTGTACTTTGGGGGGCTCCTACAATGAGCAGTTCTTC.

V usage is TRBV28 and J usage is TRBJ2-3, with D unclear. Trimming shortened V by 1 base and J by 1 base, and 9 bases separated the two germline ends. Germline V gives CDR1 MDHEN, CDR2 SYDVKM. This CDR3 contains 15 residues. The CDR3 loop is CASSLYRSGTDTQYF. The CDR3, as DNA: TGTGCCAGCAGTTTATATCGGTCGGGCACAGATACGCAGTATTTT. The entire variable domain, with the rest obtained from reference TRBV28 and TRBJ2-3, is as follows: DVKVTQSSRYLVKRTGEKVFLECVQDMDHENMFWYRQDPGLGLRLIYFSYDVKMKEKGDIPEGYSVSREKKERFSLILESASTNQTSMYLCASSLYRSGTDTQYFGPGTRLTVL.

There are a few counts of this clone. The gene calls are TRBV14 and TRBJ1-5; no clear D gene. Trimming stripped 0 bases from V and 9 bases from J, with 12 bases between. From germline, CDR1 is SGHDN and CDR2 FVKESK. The CDR3 runs 14 residues. CDR3 residues: CASSQDAAYGPQHF. Here the CDR3 DNA reads TGTGCCAGCAGCCAAGATGCGGCTTACGGGCCCCAGCATTTT.

The V gene is TRBV19, the J gene TRBJ2-3, with D perhaps TRBD2 (7 bases). This CDR3 has 17 amino acids. The germline V gene has CDR1 LNHDA and CDR2 SQIVND (reference sequence). V dropped 7 bases and J dropped 2 bases, with 22 bases sitting between them. Written as DNA, the CDR3 is TGTGCCAGTACCCCTGGGGGGGCAGGGCGAATCACAGATACGCAGTATTTT. Its translation is CASTPGGAGRITDTQYF.

This clone has a handful of counts. V gene TRBV5-4 combines with J gene TRBJ2-2, with TRBD1 as a possible D gene (6 bases). Looked up from germline, CDR1 is SGHNT and CDR2 is YYREEE (reference sequence). V lost 5 bases and J lost 6, with 8 bases in between. This CDR3 is built from 12 residues. CDR3 loop: CASRGQSGELFF. The CDR3 DNA reads TGTGCCAGCAGGGGACAATCCGGGGAGCTGTTTTTT.

Written as DNA, the CDR3 is TGTGCCAGCAGGTCTGGGGGGAGCAACACTGAAGCTTTCTTT. This translates into CASRSGGSNTEAFF. The chain carries TRBV6-1 and TRBJ1-1, with TRBD1 as a possible D gene (5 bases). The length of the CDR3 is 14 residues. V lost 6 bases, J lost 2 bases, and 13 bases lay in between. CDR1 and CDR2 (germline): MNHNS, SASEGT.

The chain links TRBV4-1 to TRBJ1-2; D possibly corresponds to TRBD1 (6 bases). The CDR3 has 14 residues. The V gene's germline CDR1 is MGHRA and CDR2 YSYEKL. With 2 bases removed from V and 4 bases from J, the gap between germline ends came to 11 bases. CDR3 region: CASSQIVRGYGYTF. The CDR3 DNA reads TGCGCCAGCAGCCAAATAGTCAGGGGCTATGGCTACACCTTC.

In nucleotides, the CDR3 is TGTGCCAGCAGTATGGATGCAGGGATGAACTATGGCTACACCTTC. Residues: CASSMDAGMNYGYTF. This chain joins TRBV2 and TRBJ1-2, with D maybe TRBD1 (5 bases). The length of the CDR3 is 15 residues. The germline CDR1 and CDR2 sequences are SNHLY and FYNNEI. The ends were cut back, 5 bases at V and 2 bases at J, with 15 bases in the middle.

The chain is built from TRBV30 and TRBJ1-1; 7 bases map to TRBD1. CDR1 is GTSNPN, CDR2 SVGIG, per germline (reference sequence). CDR3 length: 15 residues. J gave up 1 base and V 2 bases, and 7 bases lay outside the gene matches. The CDR3 nucleotides read TGTGCCTGGAGTATCCCGACAGGGTGGAACACTGAAGCTTTCTTT. It translates to CAWSIPTGWNTEAFF.

The rearrangement joins TRBV6-1 to TRBJ2-3; no firm D call. Looked up from germline, CDR1 is MNHNS and CDR2 is SASEGT. This CDR3 has 12 residues. V was cut by 8 bases and J by 2 bases, with 8 bases left in between. The CDR3 is CASALVTDTQYF. The CDR3 DNA reads TGTGCCAGCGCGCTGGTCACAGATACGCAGTATTTT.

This clone was counted a few times. The V call is TRBV6-6, the J call TRBJ1-1; D not certain. The germline V gene has CDR1 MNHNY and CDR2 SVGAGI (reference sequence). V was trimmed by 5 bases and J by 4 bases, leaving 14 bases between them. This CDR3 spans 14 amino acids. The CDR3 DNA sequence: TGTGCCAGCAGTAACGAGGGCTGGGGCACTGAAGCTTTCTTT. This gives the protein CASSNEGWGTEAFF.

This chain uses TRBV7-3 with TRBJ2-7; 7 nucleotides agree with TRBD1. This CDR3 region has 14 residues. V lost 0 bases to trimming and J lost 3 bases; unmatched junction nucleotides: 2. In germline, CDR1 is SGHTA, CDR2 FQGTGA. CDR3: CASSLTGGRYEQYF. As DNA, the CDR3 is TGTGCCAGCAGCTTAACAGGGGGCCGCTACGAGCAGTACTTC.

The J gene is TRBJ1-1, the V gene TRBV18, with a weak D call TRBD1 (6 bases). The CDR3 is 16 residues long. CDR1 and CDR2 (germline): KGHSH, LQKENI. The V and J ends lost 3 bases and 2 bases respectively, with 16 bases between them. The CDR3 DNA reads as TGTGCCAGCTCACCTCCAAACGGGGGGCAAAACACTGAAGCTTTCTTT. It yields the protein CASSPPNGGQNTEAFF. The full variable domain, in which reference TRBV18 and TRBJ1-1 provide the parts outside the CDR3, is NAGVMQNPRHLVRRRGQEARLRCSPMKGHSHVYWYRQLPEEGLKFMVYLQKENIIDESGMPKERFSAEFPKEGPSILRIQQVVRGDSAAYFCASSPPNGGQNTEAFFGQGTRLTVV.

This chain links TRBV10-3 with TRBJ2-7; 9 bases are a match to TRBD1. Looked up from germline, CDR1 is ENHRY and CDR2 is SYGVKD. J gave up 4 bases and V 10 bases, and 11 bases lay outside the gene matches. There are 14 residues in the CDR3. The CDR3 nucleotides read TGTGCCACCGTCCGGACAGGGGCGGCGTACGAGCAGTACTTC. Translating it yields CATVRTGAAYEQYF.

The chain joins TRBV7-8 to TRBJ2-5, with D unclear. V lost 2 bases and J lost 5, with 9 bases in between. Germline V lookup: CDR1 SGHVS, CDR2 FQNEAQ. The CDR3 is made up of 13 amino acids. DNA of the CDR3: TGTGCCAGCAGCTTACGACTGATCGAGACCCAGTACTTC. Encoded protein: CASSLRLIETQYF.